The 20 T cell receptor beta chains in this list originate from one sample, sequenced in a study of blood T cell repertoires in COVID-19. Clones were read by immunoSEQ multiplex PCR, and TCRdb kept only the in-frame ones, dropping some. The repertoire holds 150,000 to 200,000 clones, with more than 70% as singletons. Sample: peripheral blood. The source is a man between 40 and 49 years old with active or convalescent COVID-19.

This clone appeared a few times. The J gene is TRBJ1-4, the V gene TRBV5-4; tentative D call: TRBD1 (5 bases). V lost 3 bases, J lost 5 bases, and 14 bases lay in between. This CDR3 is 15 amino acids long. The germline V gene encodes CDR1 SGHNT and CDR2 YYREEE (reference sequence). The CDR3 protein is CASSSGPRGNEKLFF. DNA of the CDR3: TGTGCCAGCAGCTCCGGACCGCGGGGGAATGAAAAACTGTTTTTT.

The chain carries TRBV2 and TRBJ1-4; TRBD1 might be the D (5 bases). CDR3 length: 13 amino acids. V dropped 4 bases and J dropped 5 bases, with 8 bases sitting between them. Germline V gene lookup returns CDR1 SNHLY and CDR2 FYNNEI. CDR3 bases: TGTGCCAGCAGTGGGACACGGAATGAAAAACTGTTTTTT. Translated: CASSGTRNEKLFF.

On this clone: Other DNA variants within this sample encode the same CDR3. The V and J genes are TRBV18 and TRBJ2-5; D is ambiguous. Germline V gene sequence: CDR1 KGHSH, CDR2 LQKENI. Trimming took off 6 bases at V and 3 bases at J, with 11 bases between the two ends. CDR3 length: 13 residues. CDR3 DNA sequence: TGTGCCAGCTCTCCCGGGTTGGAAGAGACCCAGTACTTC. Translating gives CASSPGLEETQYF.

V is TRBV9 and J is TRBJ2-3; D is unclear. The V and J ends lost 4 bases and 0 bases respectively, with 12 bases between them. The CDR3 totals 15 residues. Germline values: CDR1 SGDLS, CDR2 YYNGEE. The CDR3 DNA is TGTGCCAGCAGCCCCCACCCAGCGAGCACAGATACGCAGTATTTT. Its protein product is CASSPHPASTDTQYF.

The rearrangement uses TRBV6-4 and TRBJ2-1; 7 nucleotides align to TRBD2. With 4 bases clipped from V and 9 bases from J, the junction kept 15 bases outside the gene matches. The germline V gene has CDR1 MRHNA and CDR2 SNTAGT. The CDR3 is 16 residues long. CDR3 nucleotide sequence: TGTGCCAGCAGTGCGGCAGCGGGAACGGTGAACAGTGAGCAGTTCTTC. It is translated as CASSAAAGTVNSEQFF.

J is TRBJ1-4 and V is TRBV13, with 7 bases aligning to TRBD1. Germline V lookup: CDR1 PRHDT, CDR2 FYEKMQ (reference sequence). J lost 0 bases, V lost 5 bases, and 6 bases had no gene match. There are 16 residues in the CDR3. For the CDR3, the DNA is TGTGCCAGCAGCGCGGGACAGACTACAACTAATGAAAAACTGTTTTTT. Translating it yields CASSAGQTTTNEKLFF.

The chain combines TRBV5-8 with TRBJ2-5, with 13 bases identical to TRBD2. Germline CDR1 SGHTS, CDR2 YDEGEE. The CDR3 spans 16 residues. Germline trimming cut 4 bases from V and 2 bases from J; bases unmatched to any gene: 5. The CDR3 region is CASSTGTSGKQETQYF. CDR3 DNA sequence: TGTGCCAGCAGCACAGGGACTAGCGGGAAGCAAGAGACCCAGTACTTC.

Notes on this clone: This specimen includes other DNA sequences encoding the same CDR3. V is TRBV12-3 or TRBV12-4 and J is TRBJ2-2; D remains unclear. This CDR3 contains 12 residues. V lost 6 bases and J lost 3, with 5 bases in between. In DNA form, the CDR3 reads TGTGCCAGCAGCTCAGACACCGGGGAGCTGTTTTTT. Protein sequence: CASSSDTGELFF.

The CDR3 loop is CASSEHGWVFSEAFF. The CDR3 DNA reads as TGTGCCAGCAGTGAACACGGGTGGGTTTTCTCGGAAGCTTTCTTT. The V gene is TRBV6-1, the J gene TRBJ1-1; D ambiguous. Trimming left V 2 bases short and J 8 bases short, with 18 bases between. Germline V lookup: CDR1 MNHNS, CDR2 SASEGT. The CDR3 is 15 amino acids.

This chain uses TRBV5-1 with TRBJ1-1, with a weak D call TRBD1 (6 bases). V lost 0 bases to trimming and J lost 4 bases, with 13 bases between them. CDR3 length: 15 amino acids. The V gene's germline CDR1 is SGHRS and CDR2 YFSETQ. The CDR3 region has the DNA TGCGCCAGCAGCTTGGGAGTCGGGGGGGCCACTGAAGCTTTCTTT. Translation gives CASSLGVGGATEAFF.

V usage is TRBV6-6 and J usage is TRBJ2-3; possibly TRBD2 for D (6 bases). Germline lookup yields CDR1 MNHNY and CDR2 SVGAGI (reference sequence). V was clipped by 2 bases and J by 3 bases, with 12 bases between them. CDR3 length: 15 residues. CDR3 in DNA: TGTGCCAGCAGTTACGGCAGGGCGGGGACAGATACGCAGTATTTT. Translated: CASSYGRAGTDTQYF.

The genes are TRBV7-2 and TRBJ2-1; D is unclear. The germline V gene encodes CDR1 SGHTA and CDR2 FQGNSA. Between the trimmed V and J ends, which lost 1 base and 0 bases, there was a span of 7 bases. This CDR3 region has 15 residues. In DNA, the CDR3 is TGTGCCAGCAGCTTAGGTTCGAGCTCCTACAATGAGCAGTTCTTC. Residues: CASSLGSSSYNEQFF.

The chain recombines TRBV5-1 with TRBJ1-6; TRBD1 aligns across 8 bases. Germline values: CDR1 SGHRS, CDR2 YFSETQ. Losses at the gene ends were 3 bases for V and 5 bases for J; bases not matched to a gene: 4. The CDR3 spans 15 residues. CDR3 sequence: CASSYTGGDNSPLHF. CDR3 bases: TGCGCCAGCAGCTACACAGGGGGGGATAATTCACCCCTCCACTTT. Together with reference TRBV5-1 and TRBJ1-6, the CDR3 gives the full variable domain: KAGVTQTPRYLIKTRGQQVTLSCSPISGHRSVSWYQQTPGQGLQFLFEYFSETQRNKGNFPGRFSGRQFSNSRSEMNVSTLELGDSALYLCASSYTGGDNSPLHFGNGTRLTVT.

As regards this clone: This same CDR3 is encoded by further DNA sequences in the sample. The gene calls are TRBV27 and TRBJ2-2; TRBD1 agrees at 7 bases. V dropped 9 bases and J dropped 4; count of bases not matched to a gene: 11. Germline values: CDR1 MNHEY, CDR2 SMNVEV (reference sequence). The CDR3 consists of 15 residues. This CDR3 reads CASSPRQGVTGELFF. The CDR3 coding sequence is TGTGCCAGTAGTCCCCGACAGGGAGTCACCGGGGAGCTGTTTTTT.

The rearrangement joins TRBV27 to TRBJ2-7, with 8 positions matching TRBD2. From germline, CDR1 is MNHEY and CDR2 SMNVEV (reference sequence). The junction had 5 bases not matched to a gene; V was cut back by 10 bases and J by 6 bases. This CDR3 has 11 residues. The DNA for the CDR3 is TGTGCCACCGGGGGGGGGATCGAGCAGTACTTC. This translates into CATGGGIEQYF.

There are a few counts of this clone. The rearrangement joins TRBV10-3 to TRBJ2-7; D may be TRBD2 (5 bases). V lost 2 bases to trimming and J lost 7 bases, with 15 bases between them. The CDR3 loop spans 14 amino acids. CDR1 and CDR2 (germline): ENHRY, SYGVKD. Here the CDR3 reads CAISEPARTEEQYF. The CDR3 region has the DNA TGTGCCATCAGTGAGCCGGCCAGGACTGAGGAGCAGTACTTC.

This clone appeared once. V gene TRBV7-2 combines with J gene TRBJ2-3, with 7 bases that match TRBD2. Germline assignment: CDR1 SGHTA and CDR2 FQGNSA. With V trimmed by 5 bases and J by 8 bases, 7 bases remained unmatched. This CDR3 spans 13 amino acids. CDR3 bases: TGTGCCAGCAGCGACCGCGGCGGGAGTACGCAGTATTTT. Encoded protein: CASSDRGGSTQYF.

The CDR3 DNA follows: TGCGCCAGCAGCTTGAAGCACAGGGAGAACTCCTACGAGCAGTACTTC. This sequence encodes CASSLKHRENSYEQYF. The chain links TRBV5-1 to TRBJ2-7, with D tentatively TRBD1 (6 bases). This CDR3 has 16 amino acids. Germline V gives CDR1 SGHRS, CDR2 YFSETQ. V was cut by 1 base and J by 0 bases, with 14 bases left in between.

This clone was observed a few times. The J gene is TRBJ1-1, the V gene TRBV7-3, with TRBD1 as a possible D gene (5 bases). CDR1 is SGHTA and CDR2 is FQGTGA in the germline V gene. This CDR3 is built from 14 residues. V was clipped by 5 bases and J by 1 base, with 11 bases between them. The CDR3: CASSRGAGNTEAFF. DNA of the CDR3: TGTGCCAGCAGCCGCGGGGCGGGGAACACTGAAGCTTTCTTT. Full variable domain (missing parts from reference TRBV7-3 and TRBJ1-1): GAGVSQTPSNKVTEKGKYVELRCDPISGHTALYWYRQSLGQGPEFLIYFQGTGAADDSGLPNDRFFAVRPEGSVSTLKIQRTERGDSAVYLCASSRGAGNTEAFFGQGTRLTVV.

J is TRBJ1-5 and V is TRBV6-5, with D perhaps matching TRBD1 (6 bases). V lost 6 bases, J lost 5 bases, and 14 bases lay in between. The germline CDR1 and CDR2 sequences are MNHEY and SVGAGI. This CDR3 contains 14 residues. The CDR3 region is CASRKRQDHQPQHF. The CDR3 DNA follows: TGTGCCAGCAGGAAGAGACAGGACCATCAGCCCCAGCATTTT.